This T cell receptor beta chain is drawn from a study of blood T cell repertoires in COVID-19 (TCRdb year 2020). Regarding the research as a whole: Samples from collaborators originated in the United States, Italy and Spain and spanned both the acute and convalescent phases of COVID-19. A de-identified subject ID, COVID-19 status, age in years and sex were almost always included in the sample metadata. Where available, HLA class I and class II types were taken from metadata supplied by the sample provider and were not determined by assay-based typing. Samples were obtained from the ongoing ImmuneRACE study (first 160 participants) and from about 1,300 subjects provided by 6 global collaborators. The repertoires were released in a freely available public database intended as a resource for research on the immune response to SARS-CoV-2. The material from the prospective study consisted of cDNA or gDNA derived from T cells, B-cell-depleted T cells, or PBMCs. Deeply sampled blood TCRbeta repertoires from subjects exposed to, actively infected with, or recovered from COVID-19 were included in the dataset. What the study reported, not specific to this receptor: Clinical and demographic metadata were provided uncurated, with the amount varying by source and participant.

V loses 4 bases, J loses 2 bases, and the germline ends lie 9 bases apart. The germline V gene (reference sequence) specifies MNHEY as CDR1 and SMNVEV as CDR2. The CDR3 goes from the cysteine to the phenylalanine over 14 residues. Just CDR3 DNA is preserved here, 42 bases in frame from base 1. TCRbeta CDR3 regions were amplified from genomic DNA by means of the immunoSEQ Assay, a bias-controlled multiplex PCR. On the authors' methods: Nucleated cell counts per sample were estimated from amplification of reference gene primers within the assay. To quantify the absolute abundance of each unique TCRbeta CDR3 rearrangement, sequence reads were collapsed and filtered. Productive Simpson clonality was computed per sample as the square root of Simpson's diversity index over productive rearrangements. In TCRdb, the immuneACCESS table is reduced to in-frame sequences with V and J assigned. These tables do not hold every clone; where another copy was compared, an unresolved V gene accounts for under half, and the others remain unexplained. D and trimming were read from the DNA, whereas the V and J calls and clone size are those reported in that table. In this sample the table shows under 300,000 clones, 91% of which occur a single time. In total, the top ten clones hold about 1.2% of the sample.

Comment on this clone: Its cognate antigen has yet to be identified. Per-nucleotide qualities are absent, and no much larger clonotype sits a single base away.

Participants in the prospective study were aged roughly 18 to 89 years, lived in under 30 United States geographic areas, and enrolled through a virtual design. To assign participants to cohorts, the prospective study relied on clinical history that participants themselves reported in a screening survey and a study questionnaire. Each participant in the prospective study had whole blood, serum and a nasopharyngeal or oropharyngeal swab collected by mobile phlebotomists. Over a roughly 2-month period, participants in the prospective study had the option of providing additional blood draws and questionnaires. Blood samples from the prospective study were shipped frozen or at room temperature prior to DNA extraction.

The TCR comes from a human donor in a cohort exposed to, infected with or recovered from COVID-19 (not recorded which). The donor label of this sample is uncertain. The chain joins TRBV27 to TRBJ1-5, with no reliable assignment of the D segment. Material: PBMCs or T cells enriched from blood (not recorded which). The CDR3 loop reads CASSSGFRNQPQHF. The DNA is TGTGCCAGCAGTTCCGGGTTTCGCAATCAGCCCCAGCATTTT.